Many counts were recorded for the clone carrying this TCR beta chain. Its antigen is unknown. The data originate from a study of CD8+ T cells in alopecia areata. The overall study: In an open-label trial, patients got 5 to 10 mg tofacitinib twice daily. General observations from the study: Resident alphabeta T-cell populations of normal skin are likewise subject to sequencing in scalp samples.

It was cDNA, reverse transcribed from extracted RNA, that served as the sequencing template. Produced via immunoSEQ multiplex PCR; TCRdb's table is partial and in-frame only. The sample lists around 65,000 clones; 40% to 50% were seen once. Samples from alopecia areata patients were lesional scalp punch biopsies and peripheral blood. The CDR3 runs 15 residues. In germline, CDR1 is SGHRS, CDR2 YFSETQ. Deletions cut 4 bases from V and 4 bases from J, with 18 bases between. Sequencing was performed on CD8+ T cells sorted from blood, taken at week 0. The origin of this receptor is a human donor with alopecia areata. This chain links TRBV5-1 with TRBJ2-7; D possibly corresponds to TRBD1 (6 bases). Here the CDR3 DNA reads TGCGCCAGCAGCACAGGGTTTTCGACAGCGTACGAGCAGTACTTC. It is translated as CASSTGFSTAYEQYF.